This T cell receptor beta chain was obtained from a study of CD8 T cells in ankylosing spondylitis. Study-wide results and limits: In synovial fluid and blood from reactive arthritis, some motif variants were previously reported. In ankylosing spondylitis patients, matched synovial fluid reportedly showed significant enrichment of disease-linked clones. The study identified a TCR beta motif of under ten highly homologous variants that appeared characteristic of ankylosing spondylitis blood.

V gave up 6 bases and J gave up 5 bases; unmatched junction bases: 9. The CDR3 has 14 residues. Germline CDR1 reads DFQATT; CDR2 reads SNEGSKA (reference sequence). Preparation of TCR beta libraries was done by quantitative 5'-RACE with molecular barcodes. A single record per CDR3 protein comes from TCRdb applying MiXCR to the 5' RACE reads. The sample has some 700,000 distinct CDR3 sequences, around 20% seen once; the top ten hold under 20%. A few counts support this clonotype. The antigen remains unidentified. The specimen was blood, either unsorted or a sorted T cell fraction (not recorded which). The gene calls are TRBV20-1 and TRBJ2-5; 10 bases agree with TRBD2. The receptor was derived from a male donor with ankylosing spondylitis. This CDR3 is CSADLERGGETQYF. DNA for the CDR3: TGCAGTGCCGACCTCGAGCGGGGGGGGGAGACCCAGTACTTC.